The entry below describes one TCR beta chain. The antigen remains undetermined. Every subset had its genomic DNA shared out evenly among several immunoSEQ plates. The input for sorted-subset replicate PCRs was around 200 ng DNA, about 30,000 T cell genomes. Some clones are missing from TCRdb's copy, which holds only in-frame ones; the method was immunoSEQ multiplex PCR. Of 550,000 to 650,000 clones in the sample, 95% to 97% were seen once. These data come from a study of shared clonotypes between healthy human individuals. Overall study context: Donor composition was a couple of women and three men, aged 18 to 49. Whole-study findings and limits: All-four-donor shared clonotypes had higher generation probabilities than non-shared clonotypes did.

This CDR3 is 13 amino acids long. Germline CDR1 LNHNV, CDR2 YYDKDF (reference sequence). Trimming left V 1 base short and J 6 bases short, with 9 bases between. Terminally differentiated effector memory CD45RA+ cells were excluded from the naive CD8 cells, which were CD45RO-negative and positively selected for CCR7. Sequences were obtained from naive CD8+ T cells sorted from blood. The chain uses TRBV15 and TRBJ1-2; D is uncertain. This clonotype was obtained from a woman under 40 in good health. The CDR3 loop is CATSRGTPDGYTF. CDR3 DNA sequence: TGTGCCACCAGCAGAGGAACCCCGGATGGCTACACCTTC.